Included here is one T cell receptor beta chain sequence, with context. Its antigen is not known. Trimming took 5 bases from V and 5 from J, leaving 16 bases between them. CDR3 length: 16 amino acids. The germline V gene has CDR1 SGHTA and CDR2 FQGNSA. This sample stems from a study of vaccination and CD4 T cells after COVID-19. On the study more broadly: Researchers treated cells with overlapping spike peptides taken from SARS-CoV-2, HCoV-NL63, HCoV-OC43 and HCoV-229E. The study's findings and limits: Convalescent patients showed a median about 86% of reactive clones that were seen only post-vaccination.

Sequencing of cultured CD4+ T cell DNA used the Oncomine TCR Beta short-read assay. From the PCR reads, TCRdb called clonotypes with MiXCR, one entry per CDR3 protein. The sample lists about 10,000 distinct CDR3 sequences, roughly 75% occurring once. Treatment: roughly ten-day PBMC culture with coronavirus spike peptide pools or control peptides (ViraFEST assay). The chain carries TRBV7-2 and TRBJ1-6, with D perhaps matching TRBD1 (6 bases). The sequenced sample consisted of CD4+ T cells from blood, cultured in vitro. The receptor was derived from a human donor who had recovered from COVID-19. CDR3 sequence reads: CASSLQGTTNNSPLHF. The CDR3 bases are TGTGCCAGCAGCCTGCAGGGGACCACCAATAATTCACCCCTCCACTTT.